These 22 T cell receptor beta chains came from one sample sequenced in a study of blood T cell repertoires in COVID-19. The repertoire was sequenced with immunoSEQ multiplex PCR; TCRdb's copy has only in-frame clones and lacks some. The data contain about 250,000 clones, 70% to 90% of them seen just once; the ten biggest clones take up about 1.3%. Sequenced: peripheral blood. These TCRs come from a man at least 80 years old with acute or convalescent COVID-19.

The chain uses TRBV4-2 and TRBJ2-7; D not resolved. The length of the CDR3 is 15 residues. CDR1 LGHNA and CDR2 YNFKEQ come from the germline V gene. V was cut by 6 bases and J by 7 bases, with 22 bases left in between. The CDR3 loop is CASRLDENGFREQYF. Here the CDR3 DNA reads TGTGCCAGCAGACTTGATGAAAATGGGTTCAGGGAGCAGTACTTC.

The CDR3 DNA reads TGTGCCAGCAGCCAAGCCCGGGGAGGCAATGAGCAGTTCTTC. Protein: CASSQARGGNEQFF. The chain joins TRBV3-1 (or the pseudogene TRBV3-2) to TRBJ2-1, with D possibly being TRBD2 (6 bases). The germline V and J ends were trimmed by 1 base and 6 bases, with 10 bases remaining between them. CDR3 size: 14 residues. Looked up from germline, CDR1 is LGHDT and CDR2 is YNNKEL (reference sequence).

The chain joins TRBV4-2 to TRBJ1-2; tentatively, D is TRBD1 (6 bases). The CDR3 sequence is 15 residues long. Germline-derived CDR1 and CDR2 are LGHNA and YNFKEQ. Trimming left V 0 bases short and J 8 bases short, with 16 bases between. CDR3 nucleotides: TGTGCCAGCAGCCAAGATCAGGGCAGGGGTGGGGGCTACACCTTC. Amino acid sequence: CASSQDQGRGGGYTF.

The chain carries TRBV2 and TRBJ1-6, with 10 bases that match TRBD1. This CDR3 spans 13 amino acids. V trimming: 6 bases; J trimming: 10 bases; junction bases outside the gene matches: 3. Per germline, CDR1 SNHLY and CDR2 FYNNEI. This CDR3 reads CASRGTGVSPLHF. In DNA form, the CDR3 reads TGTGCCAGCAGGGGGACAGGGGTGTCACCCCTCCACTTT.

The J gene is TRBJ2-1, the V gene TRBV20-1; D perhaps matches TRBD2 (5 bases). Trimming took 5 bases from V and 5 from J, leaving 13 bases between them. The CDR3 covers 13 residues. Per germline, CDR1 DFQATT and CDR2 SNEGSKA (reference sequence). In nucleotides, the CDR3 is TGCAGTGCTCGTGCAGCGGCGCACAATGAGCAGTTCTTC. Translating gives CSARAAAHNEQFF.

The V and J genes are TRBV4-1 and TRBJ2-1; D uncertain. CDR3 length equals 12 residues. Trimming took off 3 bases at V and 6 bases at J, with 6 bases between the two ends. Germline CDR1 and CDR2: MGHRA and YSYEKL. CDR3 nucleotide sequence: TGCGCCAGCAGCCAGAGGAGCAATGAGCAGTTCTTC. Its protein is CASSQRSNEQFF.

This chain uses TRBV19 with TRBJ1-1, with 9 bases aligning to TRBD1. The CDR3 is 16 amino acids. The junction had 14 bases not matched to a gene; V was cut back by 9 bases and J by 3 bases. Germline lookup yields CDR1 LNHDA and CDR2 SQIVND (reference sequence). CDR3 loop: CASRTPPGQGDTEAFF. CDR3 DNA: TGTGCCAGCCGGACTCCACCGGGACAGGGAGACACTGAAGCTTTCTTT.

This chain joins TRBV28 and TRBJ1-2; D is ambiguous. V lost 8 bases, J lost 4 bases, and 17 bases lay in between. The CDR3 extends over 14 amino acids. Germline assignment: CDR1 MDHEN and CDR2 SYDVKM. DNA of the CDR3: TGTGCCAGCGACGGGGAGGGAACTCTCTATGGCTACACCTTC. Its translation: CASDGEGTLYGYTF.

The chain recombines TRBV6-5 with TRBJ2-5; D uncertain. V dropped 2 bases and J dropped 7 bases, with 11 bases sitting between them. Germline CDR1 is MNHEY and CDR2 is SVGAGI. The CDR3 sequence is 13 residues long. The CDR3, as DNA: TGTGCCAGCAGTTACGAACCCCGCGGGACCCAGTACTTC. This sequence encodes CASSYEPRGTQYF.

CDR3 loop: CASSLAQGFDSPLHF. CDR3 nucleotide sequence: TGTGCCAGCAGCTTAGCACAGGGTTTCGATTCACCCCTCCACTTT. This chain links TRBV7-8 with TRBJ1-6; maybe TRBD1 (6 bases). V lost 0 bases and J 8 bases, leaving 11 bases between the germline ends. Germline lookup yields CDR1 SGHVS and CDR2 FQNEAQ. This CDR3 has 15 amino acids.

This rearrangement joins TRBV2 to TRBJ2-5, with 8 bases matching TRBD1. V was clipped by 6 bases and J by 5 bases; unmatched bases: 8. Germline lookup yields CDR1 SNHLY and CDR2 FYNNEI. The CDR3 runs 14 residues. The CDR3 sequence is CASSHDRGEETQYF. The CDR3 DNA reads as TGTGCCAGCAGCCACGACAGGGGCGAGGAGACCCAGTACTTC. Looking up the rest from reference TRBV2 and TRBJ2-5 gives the full variable domain: EPEVTQTPSHQVTQMGQEVILRCVPISNHLYFYWYRQILGQKVEFLVSFYNNEISEKSEIFDDQFSVERPDGSNFTLKIRSTKLEDSAMYFCASSHDRGEETQYFGPGTRLLVL.

V usage is TRBV19 and J usage is TRBJ2-3, with no clear D. Germline V gene data show CDR1 as LNHDA and CDR2 as SQIVND (reference sequence). Trimming removed 5 bases from V and 0 bases from J, with 9 bases in between. The CDR3 totals 14 residues. In nucleotides, the CDR3 is TGTGCCAGTAGTCACGACACTAGCACAGATACGCAGTATTTT. This sequence encodes CASSHDTSTDTQYF.

The V and J genes are TRBV3-1 (or the pseudogene TRBV3-2) and TRBJ1-4; the match to TRBD1 covers 7 bases. The V gene's germline CDR1 is LGHDT and CDR2 YNNKEL (reference sequence). The CDR3 spans 18 residues. J lost 8 bases, V lost 0 bases, and 15 bases had no gene match. CDR3 sequence: CASSQDGTWAGGNEKLFF. For the CDR3, the DNA is TGTGCCAGCAGCCAAGATGGAACTTGGGCAGGGGGTAACGAAAAACTGTTTTTT.

The chain employs TRBV7-9 and TRBJ2-7; TRBD1 is a possible D gene (5 bases). The CDR3 has 14 residues. Germline V gene data show CDR1 as SEHNR and CDR2 as FQNEAQ (reference sequence). V lost 3 bases and J 4 bases, leaving 13 bases between the germline ends. The CDR3 nucleotides are TGTGCCAGCAGCTTGTTAACAGGAGAATACGAGCAGTACTTC. It is translated as CASSLLTGEYEQYF.

The CDR3 DNA reads as TGTGCCAGCAGTTACGACGGGAGGGGCACTGAAGCTTTCTTT. Residues: CASSYDGRGTEAFF. The chain uses TRBV6-5 and TRBJ1-1, with D perhaps TRBD1 (5 bases). The V and J ends lost 2 bases and 4 bases respectively, with 11 bases between them. Germline V gene lookup returns CDR1 MNHEY and CDR2 SVGAGI. There are 14 residues in the CDR3.

The chain is built from TRBV18 and TRBJ2-7, with D tentatively TRBD1 (7 bases). The CDR3 covers 15 residues. CDR1 and CDR2 from the germline V gene are KGHSH and LQKENI. V lost 6 bases and J 0 bases, leaving 15 bases between the germline ends. CDR3 nucleotides: TGTGCCAGCTCGCCAGGGGGGTTGAGCTCCTACGAGCAGTACTTC. Its protein is CASSPGGLSSYEQYF.

The chain recombines TRBV25-1 with TRBJ2-1; 8 bases are shared with TRBD1. V trimming: 6 bases; J trimming: 3 bases; junction bases outside the gene matches: 7. The germline CDR1 and CDR2 sequences are MGHDK and SYGVNS. CDR3 size: 15 residues. CDR3 protein: CASRDFGQGYNEQFF. DNA of the CDR3: TGTGCCAGCAGAGACTTCGGACAGGGCTACAATGAGCAGTTCTTC.

The chain uses TRBV7-9 and TRBJ1-2; the match to TRBD1 covers 8 bases. V lost 1 base to trimming and J lost 1 base; unmatched junction nucleotides: 5. Germline lookup yields CDR1 SEHNR and CDR2 FQNEAQ (reference sequence). The CDR3 sequence is 16 residues long. The DNA for the CDR3 is TGTGCCAGCAGCTTAGTTGAGACAGGGGTTAACTATGGCTACACCTTC. Translated, it gives CASSLVETGVNYGYTF.

This chain joins TRBV23-1 and TRBJ2-1; perhaps TRBD2 as D (5 bases). TRBV23-1 is an open reading frame whose function is uncertain. The CDR3 totals 13 residues. Trimming pared 7 bases from V and 5 bases from J, leaving 12 bases between. The CDR3 is CASIVSGHNEQFF. Here the CDR3 DNA reads TGCGCCAGCATTGTAAGCGGCCACAATGAGCAGTTCTTC.

For this clone: Other DNA sequences in this specimen translate into the identical CDR3. V and J are TRBV7-2 and TRBJ1-6; the D gene is possibly TRBD1 (6 bases). Germline V gene lookup returns CDR1 SGHTA and CDR2 FQGNSA. The V end was cut by 1 base, the J end by 9 bases, with 16 bases between. CDR3 length: 16 residues. In nucleotides, the CDR3 is TGTGCCAGCAGCTTAGTCCCGGCAGGGGAAGGTTCACCCCTCCACTTT. Protein: CASSLVPAGEGSPLHF.

The V and J genes are TRBV5-6 and TRBJ2-5, with 8 bases that match TRBD2. From germline, CDR1 is SGHDT and CDR2 YYEEEE. J lost 5 bases, V lost 0 bases, and 6 bases had no gene match. This CDR3 is 15 amino acids long. The CDR3 sequence: CASSLVSLAGETQYF. In DNA form, the CDR3 reads TGTGCCAGCAGCTTGGTTTCCCTAGCGGGTGAGACCCAGTACTTC.

This clone was seen a single time. The chain joins TRBV12-3 or TRBV12-4 to TRBJ1-2; D unclear. This CDR3 has 13 residues. Trimming removed 2 bases at V and 3 bases at J, with 7 bases between. The CDR3 DNA is TGTGCCAGCAGTTTACAGACACACTATGGCTACACCTTC. It yields the protein CASSLQTHYGYTF.